The sequence of this T cell receptor beta chain was determined in a study of T cell responses to AZD1222 COVID-19 vaccine. Across the study: Timing groups of about 4 and about 12 weeks for second doses were pooled. Study-level results: Scientists sampled the repertoires only once the peak T cell response had passed.

Looked up from germline, CDR1 is LGHNT and CDR2 is FRNRAP. Trimming stripped 6 bases from V and 3 bases from J, with 13 bases between. The CDR3 loop spans 14 amino acids. Generated by immunoSEQ multiplex PCR, the TCRdb table keeps only in-frame clones and is missing some. Of about 110,000 clones listed, roughly nine tenths were seen once; the top ten hold around 3.3%. With regard to this clone: Its antigen is undetermined.

Sequences were derived from peripheral blood, sampled on day 0 of AZD1222 vaccination. The source of this sequence is an adult in good health. The chain combines TRBV12-5 with TRBJ2-3; weak D call: TRBD1 (8 bases). The CDR3, as DNA: TGTGCTAGTGGCGGACAGGGAGGGACAGATACGCAGTATTTT. Its protein product is CASGGQGGTDTQYF.